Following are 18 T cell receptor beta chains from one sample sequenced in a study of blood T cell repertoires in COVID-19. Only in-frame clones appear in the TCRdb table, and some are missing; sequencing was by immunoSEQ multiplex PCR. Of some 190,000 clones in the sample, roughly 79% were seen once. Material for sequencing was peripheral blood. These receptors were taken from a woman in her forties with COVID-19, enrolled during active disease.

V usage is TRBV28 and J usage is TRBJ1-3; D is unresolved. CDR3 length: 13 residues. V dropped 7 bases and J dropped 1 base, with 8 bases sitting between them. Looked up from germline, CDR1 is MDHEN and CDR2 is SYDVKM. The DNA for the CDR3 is TGTGCCAGCATATCCGGTTCTGGAAACACCATATATTTT. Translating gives CASISGSGNTIYF.

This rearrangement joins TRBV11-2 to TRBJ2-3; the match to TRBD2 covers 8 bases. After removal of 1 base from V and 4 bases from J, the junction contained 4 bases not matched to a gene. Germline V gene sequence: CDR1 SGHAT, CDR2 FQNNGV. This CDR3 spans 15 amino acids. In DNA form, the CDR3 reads TGTGCCAGCAGCTTAGTCCGGGGGGGTGCAGATACGCAGTATTTT. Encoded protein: CASSLVRGGADTQYF.

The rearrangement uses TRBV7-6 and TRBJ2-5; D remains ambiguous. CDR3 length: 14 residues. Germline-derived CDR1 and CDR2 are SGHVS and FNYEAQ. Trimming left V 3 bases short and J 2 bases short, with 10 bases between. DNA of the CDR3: TGTGCCAGCAGCTTGTCAGGCACTCAAGAGACCCAGTACTTC. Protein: CASSLSGTQETQYF.

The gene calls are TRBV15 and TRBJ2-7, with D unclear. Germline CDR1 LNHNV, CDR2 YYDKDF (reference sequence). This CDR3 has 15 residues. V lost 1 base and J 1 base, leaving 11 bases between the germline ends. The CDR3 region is CATSRGLAVSYEQYF. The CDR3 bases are TGTGCCACCAGCAGAGGGTTGGCAGTTTCCTACGAGCAGTACTTC.

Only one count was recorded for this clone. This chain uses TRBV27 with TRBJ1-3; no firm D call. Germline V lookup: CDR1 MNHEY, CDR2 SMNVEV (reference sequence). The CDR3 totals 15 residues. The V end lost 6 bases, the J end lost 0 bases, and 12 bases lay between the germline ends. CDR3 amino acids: CASSLLGGSGNTIYF. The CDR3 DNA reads TGTGCCAGCAGCCTCCTAGGTGGCTCTGGAAACACCATATATTTT.

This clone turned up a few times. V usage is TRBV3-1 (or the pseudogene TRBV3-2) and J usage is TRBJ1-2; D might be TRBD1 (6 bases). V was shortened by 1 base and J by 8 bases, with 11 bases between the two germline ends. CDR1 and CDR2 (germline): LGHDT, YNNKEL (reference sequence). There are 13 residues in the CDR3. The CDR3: CASSQVQGRGYTF. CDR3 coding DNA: TGTGCCAGCAGCCAAGTACAGGGACGAGGCTACACCTTC.

Written as DNA, the CDR3 is TGTGCCAGCAGTTTTACCCAGAACTACGAGCAGTACTTC. Encoded protein: CASSFTQNYEQYF. The V call is TRBV27, the J call TRBJ2-7; D gene ambiguous. The CDR3 length is 13 residues. The V gene's germline CDR1 is MNHEY and CDR2 SMNVEV (reference sequence). Trimming pared 3 bases from V and 3 bases from J, leaving 9 bases between.

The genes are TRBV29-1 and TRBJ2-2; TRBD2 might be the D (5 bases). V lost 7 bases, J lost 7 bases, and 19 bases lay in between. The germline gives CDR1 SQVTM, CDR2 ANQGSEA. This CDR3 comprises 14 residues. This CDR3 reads CSALAHFSSGELFF. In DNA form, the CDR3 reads TGCAGCGCTCTAGCACACTTTAGCAGCGGGGAGCTGTTTTTT.

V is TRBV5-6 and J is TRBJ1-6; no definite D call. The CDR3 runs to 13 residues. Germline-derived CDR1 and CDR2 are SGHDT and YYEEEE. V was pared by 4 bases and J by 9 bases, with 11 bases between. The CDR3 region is CASSPQVGSPLHF. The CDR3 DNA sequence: TGTGCCAGCAGCCCTCAGGTGGGTTCACCCCTCCACTTT.

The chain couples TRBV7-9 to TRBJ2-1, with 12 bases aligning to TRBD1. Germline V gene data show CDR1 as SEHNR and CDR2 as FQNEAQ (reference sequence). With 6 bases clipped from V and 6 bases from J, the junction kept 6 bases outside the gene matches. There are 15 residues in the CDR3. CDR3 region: CASSSPGQGANEQFF. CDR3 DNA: TGTGCCAGCAGTTCTCCGGGACAGGGGGCCAATGAGCAGTTCTTC. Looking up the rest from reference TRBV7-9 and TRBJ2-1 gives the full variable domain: DTGVSQNPRHKITKRGQNVTFRCDPISEHNRLYWYRQTLGQGPEFLTYFQNEAQLEKSRLLSDRFSAERPKGSFSTLEIQRTEQGDSAMYLCASSSPGQGANEQFFGPGTRLTVL.

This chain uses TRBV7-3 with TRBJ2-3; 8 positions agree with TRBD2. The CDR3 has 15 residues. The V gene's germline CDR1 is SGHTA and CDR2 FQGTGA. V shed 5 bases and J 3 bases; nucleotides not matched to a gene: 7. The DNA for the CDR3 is TGTGCCAGCAGCCCCCGGCGGGGGGCAACAGATACGCAGTATTTT. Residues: CASSPRRGATDTQYF.

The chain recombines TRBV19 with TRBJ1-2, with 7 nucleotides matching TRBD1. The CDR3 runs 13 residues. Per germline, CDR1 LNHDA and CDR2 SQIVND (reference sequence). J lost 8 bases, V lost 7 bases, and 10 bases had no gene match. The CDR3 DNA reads TGTGCCAGTACCTCAGGGGGATCGACCGGCTACACCTTC. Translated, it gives CASTSGGSTGYTF.

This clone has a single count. The CDR3 coding sequence is TGTGCCAGCAGTTACGGGGCCCCGTGGGGAAATGAGCAGTTCTTC. Residues: CASSYGAPWGNEQFF. The rearrangement links TRBV6-5 to TRBJ2-1; a weak D match, TRBD1 (5 bases). CDR1 and CDR2 (germline): MNHEY, SVGAGI. The CDR3 covers 15 residues. Trimming removed 2 bases from V and 7 bases from J, with 15 bases in between.

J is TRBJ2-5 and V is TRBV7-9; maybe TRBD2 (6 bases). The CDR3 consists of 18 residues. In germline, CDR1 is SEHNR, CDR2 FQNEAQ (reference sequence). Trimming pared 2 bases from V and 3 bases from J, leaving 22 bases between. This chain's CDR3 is CASSLPSTEGWGKETQYF. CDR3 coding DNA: TGTGCCAGCAGCTTACCCTCGACGGAGGGGTGGGGGAAAGAGACCCAGTACTTC.

CDR3 bases: TGTGCCAGCAGCTTCCGGGGAGTTGCAACTAATGAAAAACTGTTTTTT. This encodes CASSFRGVATNEKLFF. The chain is built from TRBV11-2 and TRBJ1-4; D gene unclear. Germline V gene lookup returns CDR1 SGHAT and CDR2 FQNNGV. The CDR3 is 16 amino acids. V was clipped by 3 bases and J by 0 bases, with 11 bases between them.

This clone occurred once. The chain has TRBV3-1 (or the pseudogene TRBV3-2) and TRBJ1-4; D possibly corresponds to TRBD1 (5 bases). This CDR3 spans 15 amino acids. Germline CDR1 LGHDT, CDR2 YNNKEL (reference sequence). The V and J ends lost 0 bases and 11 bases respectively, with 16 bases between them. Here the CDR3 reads CASSQERLAGKKLFF. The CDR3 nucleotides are TGTGCCAGCAGCCAAGAAAGGTTGGCAGGGAAGAAACTGTTTTTT.

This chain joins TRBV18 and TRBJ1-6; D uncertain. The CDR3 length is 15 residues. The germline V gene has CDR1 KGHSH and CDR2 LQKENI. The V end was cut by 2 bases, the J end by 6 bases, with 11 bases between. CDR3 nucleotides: TGTGCCAGCTCACCAGGTAGAGGGCTTAATTCACCCCTCCACTTT. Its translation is CASSPGRGLNSPLHF.

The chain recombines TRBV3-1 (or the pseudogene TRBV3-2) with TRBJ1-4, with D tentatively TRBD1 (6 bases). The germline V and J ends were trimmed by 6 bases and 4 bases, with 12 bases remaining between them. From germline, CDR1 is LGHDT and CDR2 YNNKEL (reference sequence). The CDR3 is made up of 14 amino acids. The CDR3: CASRTQGSNEKLFF. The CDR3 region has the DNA TGTGCCAGCAGAACGCAGGGGAGTAATGAAAAACTGTTTTTT.